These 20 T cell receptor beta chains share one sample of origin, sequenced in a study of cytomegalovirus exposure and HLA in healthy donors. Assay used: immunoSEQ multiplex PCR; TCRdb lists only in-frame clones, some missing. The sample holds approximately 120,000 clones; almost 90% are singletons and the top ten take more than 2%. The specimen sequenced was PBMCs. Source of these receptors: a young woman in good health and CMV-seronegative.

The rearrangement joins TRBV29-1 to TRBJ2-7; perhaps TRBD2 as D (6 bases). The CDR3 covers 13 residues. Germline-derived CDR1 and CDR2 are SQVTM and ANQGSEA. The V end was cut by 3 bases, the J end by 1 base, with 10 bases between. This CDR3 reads CSVELGTSYEQYF. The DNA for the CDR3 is TGCAGCGTTGAGCTGGGGACTTCCTACGAGCAGTACTTC.

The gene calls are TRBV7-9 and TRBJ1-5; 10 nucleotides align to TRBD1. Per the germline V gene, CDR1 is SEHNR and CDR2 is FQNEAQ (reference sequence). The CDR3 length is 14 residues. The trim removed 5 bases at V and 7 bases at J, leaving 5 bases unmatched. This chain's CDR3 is CASSETGGRQPQHF. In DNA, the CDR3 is TGTGCCAGCAGCGAGACAGGGGGCAGGCAGCCCCAGCATTTT.

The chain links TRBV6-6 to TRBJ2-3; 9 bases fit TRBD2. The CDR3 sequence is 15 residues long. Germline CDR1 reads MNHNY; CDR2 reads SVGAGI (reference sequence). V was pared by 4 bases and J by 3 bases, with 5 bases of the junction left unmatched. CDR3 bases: TGTGCCAGCAGTTCCCAGCGGGAGGTTACAGATACGCAGTATTTT. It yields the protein CASSSQREVTDTQYF.

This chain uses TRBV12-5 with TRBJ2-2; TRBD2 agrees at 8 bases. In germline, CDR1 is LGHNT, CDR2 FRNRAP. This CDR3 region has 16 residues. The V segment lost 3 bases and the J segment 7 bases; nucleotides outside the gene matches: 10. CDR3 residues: CASGLREGRVDGELFF. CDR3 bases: TGTGCTAGTGGTTTACGGGAGGGCCGGGTTGACGGGGAGCTGTTTTTT.

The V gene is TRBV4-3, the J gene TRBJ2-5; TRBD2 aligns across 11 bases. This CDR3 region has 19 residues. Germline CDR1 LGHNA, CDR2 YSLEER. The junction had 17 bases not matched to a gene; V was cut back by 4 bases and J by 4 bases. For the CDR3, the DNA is TGCGCCAGCAGCCCCTTCGGTTCCTTAGGTAGCGGGAGGGGAGAGACCCAGTACTTC. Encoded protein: CASSPFGSLGSGRGETQYF.

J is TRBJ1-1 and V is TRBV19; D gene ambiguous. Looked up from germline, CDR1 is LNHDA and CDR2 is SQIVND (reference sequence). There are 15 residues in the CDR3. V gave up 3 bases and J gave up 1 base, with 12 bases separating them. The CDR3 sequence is CASSIPRFGNTEAFF. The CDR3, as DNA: TGTGCCAGTAGTATCCCCCGTTTCGGGAACACTGAAGCTTTCTTT.

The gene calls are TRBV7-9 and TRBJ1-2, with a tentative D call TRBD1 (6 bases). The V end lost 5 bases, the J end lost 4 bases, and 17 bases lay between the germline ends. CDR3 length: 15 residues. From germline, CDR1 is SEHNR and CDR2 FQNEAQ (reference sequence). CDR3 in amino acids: CASSPEGGRRYGYTF. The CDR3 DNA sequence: TGTGCCAGCAGCCCGGAGGGGGGGCGCCGCTATGGCTACACCTTC.

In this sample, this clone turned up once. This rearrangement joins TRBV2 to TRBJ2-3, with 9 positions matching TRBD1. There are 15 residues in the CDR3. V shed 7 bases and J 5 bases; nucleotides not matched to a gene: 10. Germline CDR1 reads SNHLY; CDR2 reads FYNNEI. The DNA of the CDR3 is TGTGCCAGCACTTTACCGGGACAGGGTATAGATACGCAGTATTTT. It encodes CASTLPGQGIDTQYF.

The CDR3 sequence: CASSESLRTTQYF. In DNA, the CDR3 is TGTGCCAGCAGTGAATCTTTGCGTACGACCCAGTACTTC. This rearrangement joins TRBV2 to TRBJ2-5; D unclear. The germline gives CDR1 SNHLY, CDR2 FYNNEI. This CDR3 region has 13 residues. V dropped 2 bases and J dropped 7 bases, with 11 bases sitting between them.

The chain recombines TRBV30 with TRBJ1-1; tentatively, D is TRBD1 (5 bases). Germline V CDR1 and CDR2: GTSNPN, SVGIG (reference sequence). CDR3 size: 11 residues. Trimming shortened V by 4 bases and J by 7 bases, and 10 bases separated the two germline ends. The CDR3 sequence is CAWKGRGEAFF. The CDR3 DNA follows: TGTGCCTGGAAGGGAAGGGGTGAAGCTTTCTTT.

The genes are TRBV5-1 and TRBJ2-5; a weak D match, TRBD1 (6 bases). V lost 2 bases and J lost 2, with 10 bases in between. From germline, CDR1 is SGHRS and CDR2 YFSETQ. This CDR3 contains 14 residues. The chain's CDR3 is CASSLGGPQETQYF. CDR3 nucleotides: TGCGCCAGCAGCTTAGGGGGACCTCAAGAGACCCAGTACTTC. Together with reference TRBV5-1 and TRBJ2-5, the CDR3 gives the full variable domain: KAGVTQTPRYLIKTRGQQVTLSCSPISGHRSVSWYQQTPGQGLQFLFEYFSETQRNKGNFPGRFSGRQFSNSRSEMNVSTLELGDSALYLCASSLGGPQETQYFGPGTRLLVL.

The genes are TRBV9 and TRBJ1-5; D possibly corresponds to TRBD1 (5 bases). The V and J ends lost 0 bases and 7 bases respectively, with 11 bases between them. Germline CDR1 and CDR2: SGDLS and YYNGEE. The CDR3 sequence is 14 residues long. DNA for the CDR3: TGTGCCAGCAGCGTAGATTGGCAGGGCCAGCCCCAGCATTTT. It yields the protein CASSVDWQGQPQHF.

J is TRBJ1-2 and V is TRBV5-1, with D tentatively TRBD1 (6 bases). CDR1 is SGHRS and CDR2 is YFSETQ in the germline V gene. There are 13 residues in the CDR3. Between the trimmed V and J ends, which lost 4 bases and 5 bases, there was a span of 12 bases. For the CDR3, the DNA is TGCGCCAGCAGCGGCGAGGGACATTATGGCTACACCTTC. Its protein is CASSGEGHYGYTF.

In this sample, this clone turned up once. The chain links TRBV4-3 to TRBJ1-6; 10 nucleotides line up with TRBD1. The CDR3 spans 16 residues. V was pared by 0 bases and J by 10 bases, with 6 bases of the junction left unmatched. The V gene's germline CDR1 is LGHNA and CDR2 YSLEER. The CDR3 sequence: CASSQENDRGLSPLHF. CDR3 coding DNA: TGCGCCAGCAGCCAAGAAAACGACAGGGGGCTGTCACCCCTCCACTTT.

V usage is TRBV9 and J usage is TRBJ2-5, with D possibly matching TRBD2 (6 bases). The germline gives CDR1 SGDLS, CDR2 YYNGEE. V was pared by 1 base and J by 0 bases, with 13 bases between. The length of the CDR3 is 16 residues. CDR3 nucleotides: TGTGCCAGCAGCGTATACGGGAGCGGTCACCAAGAGACCCAGTACTTC. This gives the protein CASSVYGSGHQETQYF. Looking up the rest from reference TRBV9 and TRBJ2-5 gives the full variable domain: DSGVTQTPKHLITATGQRVTLRCSPRSGDLSVYWYQQSLDQGLQFLIQYYNGEERAKGNILERFSAQQFPDLHSELNLSSLELGDSALYFCASSVYGSGHQETQYFGPGTRLLVL.

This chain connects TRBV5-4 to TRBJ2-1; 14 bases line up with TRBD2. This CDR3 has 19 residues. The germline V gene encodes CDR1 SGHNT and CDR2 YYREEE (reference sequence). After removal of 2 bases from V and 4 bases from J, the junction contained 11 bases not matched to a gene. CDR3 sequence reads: CASSFFLGTSGGQYNEQFF. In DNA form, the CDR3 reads TGTGCCAGCAGCTTCTTCCTTGGGACTAGCGGGGGTCAATACAATGAGCAGTTCTTC. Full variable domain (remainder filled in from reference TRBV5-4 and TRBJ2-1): ETGVTQSPTHLIKTRGQQVTLRCSSQSGHNTVSWYQQALGQGPQFIFQYYREEENGRGNFPPRFSGLQFPNYSSELNVNALELDDSALYLCASSFFLGTSGGQYNEQFFGPGTRLTVL.

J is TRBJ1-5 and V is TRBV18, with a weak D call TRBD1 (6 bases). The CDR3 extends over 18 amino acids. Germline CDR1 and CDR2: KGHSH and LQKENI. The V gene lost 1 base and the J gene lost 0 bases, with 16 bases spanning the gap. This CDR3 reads CASSPQRQDIYSNQPQHF. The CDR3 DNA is TGTGCCAGCTCACCACAACGACAGGACATATATAGCAATCAGCCCCAGCATTTT.

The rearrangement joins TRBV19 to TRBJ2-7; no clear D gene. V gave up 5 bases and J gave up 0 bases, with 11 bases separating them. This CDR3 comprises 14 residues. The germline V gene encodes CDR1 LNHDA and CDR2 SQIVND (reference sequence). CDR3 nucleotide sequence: TGTGCCAGTAGTTGGAGCCAACCCTCCTACGAGCAGTACTTC. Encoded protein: CASSWSQPSYEQYF.

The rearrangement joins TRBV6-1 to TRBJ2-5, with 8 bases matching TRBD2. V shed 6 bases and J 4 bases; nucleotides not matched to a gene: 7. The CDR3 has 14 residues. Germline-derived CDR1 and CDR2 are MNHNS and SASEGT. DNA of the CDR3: TGTGCCAGCAGACTTCTAGCGGGTATAGAGACCCAGTACTTC. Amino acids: CASRLLAGIETQYF.

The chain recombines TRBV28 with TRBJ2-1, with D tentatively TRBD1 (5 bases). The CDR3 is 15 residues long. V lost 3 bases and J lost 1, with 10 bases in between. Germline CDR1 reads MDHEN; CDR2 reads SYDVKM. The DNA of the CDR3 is TGTGCCAGCAGTTTGGGGCAGGGTTCCTACAATGAGCAGTTCTTC. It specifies CASSLGQGSYNEQFF.